The 21 T cell receptor beta chains presented below share a single source sample, sequenced in a study of shared clonotypes between healthy human individuals. Repertoires were generated with immunoSEQ multiplex PCR, while TCRdb's copy carries only in-frame clones and drops some. The sample has about 490,000 clones; 79% are singletons. The sample comprised PBMCs. The receptors here all came from a woman in her thirties or forties in good health. Some clones in this sample may be carry-over from other donors' samples.

J is TRBJ2-5 and V is TRBV7-2; a weak D match, TRBD1 (6 bases). The germline V and J ends were trimmed by 2 bases and 2 bases, with 9 bases remaining between them. Germline CDR1 is SGHTA and CDR2 is FQGNSA. The CDR3 contains 14 residues. The CDR3 sequence is CASSLTGPQETQYF. The DNA for the CDR3 is TGTGCCAGCAGCTTAACAGGGCCACAAGAGACCCAGTACTTC.

The chain combines TRBV5-4 with TRBJ2-7, with TRBD2 matching over 8 bases. The V segment lost 1 base and the J segment 5 bases; nucleotides outside the gene matches: 8. CDR3 length: 15 residues. Germline V CDR1 and CDR2: SGHNT, YYREEE (reference sequence). CDR3 region: CASSLRSGGPHEQYF. CDR3 sequence (DNA): TGTGCCAGCAGCTTGAGGTCGGGAGGGCCCCACGAGCAGTACTTC.

The chain uses TRBV10-3 and TRBJ1-4, with D uncertain. This CDR3 region has 15 residues. Trimming removed 0 bases at V and 5 bases at J, with 10 bases between. Germline V gene sequence: CDR1 ENHRY, CDR2 SYGVKD. CDR3 sequence reads: CAISESSTSNEKLFF. CDR3 nucleotides: TGTGCCATCAGTGAGTCGAGCACTAGCAATGAAAAACTGTTTTTT.

This clone came up a few times. CDR3 loop: CAISTGTGTSNQPQHF. The CDR3 DNA reads as TGTGCCATCAGTACCGGGACAGGGACCAGCAATCAGCCCCAGCATTTT. The V and J genes are TRBV10-3 and TRBJ1-5, with 9 bases that match TRBD1. This CDR3 has 16 amino acids. CDR1 is ENHRY, CDR2 SYGVKD, per germline. The junction had 6 bases not matched to a gene; V was cut back by 5 bases and J by 1 base.

This clone is a singleton in its sample. The V and J genes are TRBV14 and TRBJ2-2, with 7 bases matching TRBD1. The V and J ends lost 4 bases and 4 bases, in that order; junction bases with no gene match: 6. CDR3 length equals 15 residues. Germline values: CDR1 SGHDN, CDR2 FVKESK. CDR3: CASSPWAGGTGELFF. The CDR3 nucleotides read TGTGCCAGCAGCCCATGGGCAGGGGGCACCGGGGAGCTGTTTTTT.

In its sample, this clone was seen many times. The gene calls are TRBV7-9 and TRBJ2-1, with 10 bases that match TRBD2. The CDR3 length is 18 residues. In germline, CDR1 is SEHNR, CDR2 FQNEAQ (reference sequence). Trimming cost V 2 bases and J 5 bases; bases outside gene matches: 12. The CDR3: CASSLKASGRFIDNEQFF. The CDR3 region has the DNA TGTGCCAGCAGCTTAAAGGCTAGCGGGAGATTTATCGACAATGAGCAGTTCTTC.

This chain uses TRBV9 with TRBJ2-3; D is unclear. There are 13 residues in the CDR3. V lost 6 bases to trimming and J lost 1 base, with 9 bases between them. CDR1 and CDR2 (germline): SGDLS, YYNGEE. The CDR3 spells CASTPAGTDTQYF. CDR3 nucleotide sequence: TGTGCCAGCACCCCGGCCGGCACAGATACGCAGTATTTT.

This sequence joins TRBV7-6 and TRBJ2-6; D remains ambiguous. CDR1 and CDR2 (germline): SGHVS, FNYEAQ. Deletions cut 2 bases from V and 0 bases from J, with 14 bases between. The CDR3 covers 18 residues. CDR3 protein: CASSLSQPGLSGANVLTF. CDR3 nucleotides: TGTGCCAGCAGCTTATCCCAACCAGGTCTCTCTGGGGCCAACGTCCTGACTTTC.

In this sample, this clone turned up many times. The chain uses TRBV7-9 and TRBJ1-1; D gene uncertain. Germline V gene data show CDR1 as SEHNR and CDR2 as FQNEAQ (reference sequence). This CDR3 region has 15 residues. V lost 5 bases, J lost 2 bases, and 15 bases lay in between. As DNA, the CDR3 is TGTGCCAGCAGCCGCGGTTCTGGTCTTAACACTGAAGCTTTCTTT. The encoded protein is CASSRGSGLNTEAFF. The complete variable domain, with remaining parts taken from reference TRBV7-9 and TRBJ1-1, reads DTGVSQNPRHKITKRGQNVTFRCDPISEHNRLYWYRQTLGQGPEFLTYFQNEAQLEKSRLLSDRFSAERPKGSFSTLEIQRTEQGDSAMYLCASSRGSGLNTEAFFGQGTRLTVV.

This clone was seen only a few times. The CDR3 DNA sequence: TGTGCCAGCAGCCCCTGGGCGGGAGTTAGGACAGATACGCAGTATTTT. It translates to CASSPWAGVRTDTQYF. The chain carries TRBV11-2 and TRBJ2-3; TRBD2 matches 7 bases. The CDR3 runs 16 residues. Germline V gene sequence: CDR1 SGHAT, CDR2 FQNNGV. J gave up 3 bases and V 5 bases, and 11 bases lay outside the gene matches.

This rearrangement joins TRBV6-5 to TRBJ2-2; 8 bases map to TRBD1. The CDR3 loop spans 14 amino acids. Trimming at V came to 2 bases and at J to 6 bases, leaving 2 bases not matched to a gene. Germline V lookup: CDR1 MNHEY, CDR2 SVGAGI. CDR3 protein: CASSYLQGAGELFF. For the CDR3, the DNA is TGTGCCAGCAGTTACCTACAGGGGGCCGGGGAGCTGTTTTTT.

The rearrangement links TRBV4-2 to TRBJ2-7; tentatively, D is TRBD2 (5 bases). The CDR3 is made up of 15 amino acids. Germline V gene data show CDR1 as LGHNA and CDR2 as YNFKEQ. V gave up 4 bases and J gave up 3 bases, with 16 bases separating them. CDR3 coding DNA: TGTGCCAGCAGCCCGTCTGGAGCGGAAAACTACGAGCAGTACTTC. Protein: CASSPSGAENYEQYF.

V usage is TRBV5-5 and J usage is TRBJ2-3; D gene uncertain. The germline V and J ends were trimmed by 2 bases and 2 bases, with 9 bases remaining between them. The CDR3 is made up of 14 amino acids. CDR1 is SGHKS and CDR2 is YYEKEE in the germline V gene (reference sequence). DNA of the CDR3: TGTGCCAGCAGCTTAGGGCTCAACACAGATACGCAGTATTTT. It translates to CASSLGLNTDTQYF.

The chain links TRBV2 to TRBJ2-5, with TRBD2 identical over 8 bases. The junction had 8 bases not matched to a gene; V was cut back by 7 bases and J by 4 bases. The germline V gene encodes CDR1 SNHLY and CDR2 FYNNEI. This CDR3 is built from 14 residues. CDR3 loop: CASKKAGVRETQYF. CDR3 nucleotides: TGTGCCAGCAAAAAAGCGGGAGTACGAGAGACCCAGTACTTC.

This chain connects TRBV21-1 to TRBJ2-3; the table's D gene call, TRBD1, was not cross checked with the DNA. TRBV21-1 is tagged as a pseudogene. CDR3 length equals 19 residues. The CDR3 loop reads CASSLYKGRDTRRTDTQYF. The CDR3 DNA is TGTGCCAGCAGCCTCTATAAAGGACGGGACACCCGACGCACAGATACGCAGTATTTT.

This chain joins TRBV19 and TRBJ2-1; D is perhaps TRBD1 (7 bases). V was trimmed by 4 bases and J by 6 bases, leaving 10 bases between them. Per the germline V gene, CDR1 is LNHDA and CDR2 is SQIVND (reference sequence). The CDR3 runs 13 residues. CDR3 sequence (DNA): TGTGCCAGTAGTAGACAGGGAGGCAATGAGCAGTTCTTC. Translated, it gives CASSRQGGNEQFF.

This chain connects TRBV27 to TRBJ2-5, with D unresolved. V lost 5 bases and J 4 bases, leaving 11 bases between the germline ends. Germline V gene sequence: CDR1 MNHEY, CDR2 SMNVEV (reference sequence). The CDR3 is 13 amino acids. The CDR3 coding sequence is TGTGCCAGCAGTCTCAACGGCATAGAGACCCAGTACTTC. This sequence encodes CASSLNGIETQYF.

J is TRBJ1-2 and V is TRBV7-9; 8 bases agree with TRBD1. CDR1 and CDR2 from the germline V gene are SEHNR and FQNEAQ (reference sequence). Trimming removed 6 bases from V and 4 bases from J; junction bases left unmatched: 4. CDR3 length: 13 residues. The DNA of the CDR3 is TGTGCCAGCAGTCAAACAGGGGGCTATGGCTACACCTTC. It specifies CASSQTGGYGYTF.

This chain uses TRBV29-1 with TRBJ2-2; 10 positions agree with TRBD1. This CDR3 contains 15 residues. Germline V gene data show CDR1 as SQVTM and CDR2 as ANQGSEA. The trim removed 2 bases at V and 4 bases at J, leaving 4 bases unmatched. The CDR3 spells CSVEPGTGVTGELFF. The CDR3, as DNA: TGCAGCGTTGAACCCGGGACAGGGGTCACCGGGGAGCTGTTTTTT.

In this sample, this clone turned up a few times. V is TRBV27 and J is TRBJ2-3; tentative D call: TRBD2 (6 bases). This CDR3 has 14 residues. V was pared by 5 bases and J by 1 base, with 10 bases between. Germline CDR1 and CDR2: MNHEY and SMNVEV (reference sequence). In DNA form, the CDR3 reads TGTGCCAGCAGTCTTAGCGGTCGCACAGATACGCAGTATTTT. As protein: CASSLSGRTDTQYF.

This chain links TRBV5-1 with TRBJ2-3; the D gene is possibly TRBD2 (6 bases). Trimming pared 4 bases from V and 1 base from J, leaving 22 bases between. Germline V gives CDR1 SGHRS, CDR2 YFSETQ. The CDR3 contains 18 residues. The CDR3 region has the DNA TGCGCCAGCAGCCGGGGAGGCGGAGGCGGCTCTGGCACAGATACGCAGTATTTT. This encodes CASSRGGGGGSGTDTQYF.